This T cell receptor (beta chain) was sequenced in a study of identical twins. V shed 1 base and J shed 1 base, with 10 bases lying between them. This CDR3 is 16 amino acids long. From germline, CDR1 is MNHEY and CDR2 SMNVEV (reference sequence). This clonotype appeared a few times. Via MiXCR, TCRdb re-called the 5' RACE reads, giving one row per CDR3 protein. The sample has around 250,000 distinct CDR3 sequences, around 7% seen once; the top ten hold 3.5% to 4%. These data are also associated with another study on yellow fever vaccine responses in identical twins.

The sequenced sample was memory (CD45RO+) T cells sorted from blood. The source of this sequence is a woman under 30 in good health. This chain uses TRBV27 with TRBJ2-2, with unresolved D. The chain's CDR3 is CASSLFPAVNTGELFF. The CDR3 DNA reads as TGTGCCAGCAGTTTATTCCCCGCAGTGAACACCGGGGAGCTGTTTTTT.